One and the same sample provided the 13 T cell receptor beta chains below, sequenced in a study of blood T cells in healthy people across ages (dated by TCRdb to 2014 to 2015). Preparation of the library involved 5' RACE. Data came from an Illumina HiSeq 2500. The second PCR ran for roughly 7 to 11 cycles and used a J-beta primer mix along with a sample-barcoded 5' primer. TCRdb redid the processing of the public reads, applying fastp at Q25 and MiXCR, and retained in-frame beta chains. Every entry covers one CDR3 protein and lists the most common genes and DNA from its rows. The sample profile shows about a million distinct CDR3 sequences; less than 45% of them were found once. The ten most abundant clones make up about an eighth of the sample. Sequencing was done on a sample of blood. The receptors come from a man aged 18 to 29 in good health.

The chain carries TRBV28 and TRBJ1-5; 8 positions match TRBD1. This CDR3 has 16 residues. J was trimmed by 1 base and V by 2 bases; bases with no gene match: 4. Per the germline V gene, CDR1 is MDHEN and CDR2 is SYDVKM. CDR3 in DNA: TGTGCCAGCAGTTTACCGACAGGGGCCAGCAATCAGCCCCAGCATTTT. Amino acids: CASSLPTGASNQPQHF.

A few counts support this clonotype. In DNA form, the CDR3 reads TGTGCCAGCAGCCGAGGTCAGGTCCGTGAAGCTTTCTTT. It specifies CASSRGQVREAFF. The chain combines TRBV7-2 with TRBJ1-1; D unclear. Trimming cost V 5 bases and J 7 bases, with 14 bases left between them. This CDR3 is built from 13 residues. The germline gives CDR1 SGHTA, CDR2 FQGNSA.

Of note for this clonotype: Germline is not matched at one junction end, which may reflect a read error. J is TRBJ2-1 and V is TRBV20-1, with 13 bases that match TRBD2. Germline CDR1 reads DFQATT; CDR2 reads SNEGSKA (reference sequence). This CDR3 has 18 amino acids. The CDR3 DNA reads as TGCAGTGCTTTCGGACTAGCGGGGGCTCTAAGCTCCCACAACGAGCAGTTCTTC. This gives the protein CSAFGLAGALSSHNEQFF.

This clonotype was seen repeatedly, ten times or more. V and J are TRBV4-2 and TRBJ2-1, with D hard to call. This CDR3 spans 15 amino acids. CDR1 LGHNA and CDR2 YNFKEQ come from the germline V gene. Trimming took off 4 bases at V and 7 bases at J, with 17 bases between the two ends. The DNA for the CDR3 is TGTGCCAGCAGCCCGCAGCAAACGATTCAAAATGAGCAGTTCTTC. This encodes CASSPQQTIQNEQFF.

This clonotype has ten or more counts. The J gene is TRBJ1-5, the V gene TRBV29-1; possible D gene TRBD1, 5 bases. V lost 1 base to trimming and J lost 0 bases, with 10 bases between them. The CDR3 sequence is 15 residues long. CDR1 is SQVTM and CDR2 is ANQGSEA in the germline V gene. DNA for the CDR3: TGCAGCGTTGAAGGTACAGGAGATAGCAATCAGCCCCAGCATTTT. The encoded protein is CSVEGTGDSNQPQHF.

The chain employs TRBV19 and TRBJ1-5, with D maybe TRBD1 (5 bases). V lost 0 bases, J lost 4 bases, and 10 bases lay in between. CDR1 and CDR2 (germline): LNHDA, SQIVND (reference sequence). This CDR3 comprises 15 residues. DNA for the CDR3: TGTGCCAGTAGTATAGATAGGACAAATAATCAGCCCCAGCATTTT. This encodes CASSIDRTNNQPQHF. The variable domain in full, completed from reference TRBV19 and TRBJ1-5, reads DGGITQSPKYLFRKEGQNVTLSCEQNLNHDAMYWYRQDPGQGLRLIYYSQIVNDFQKGDIAEGYSVSREKKESFPLTVTSAQKNPTAFYLCASSIDRTNNQPQHFGDGTRLSIL.

V and J are TRBV14 and TRBJ2-3, with D perhaps TRBD2 (5 bases). This CDR3 is 14 amino acids long. Germline CDR1 SGHDN, CDR2 FVKESK. The V end lost 4 bases, the J end lost 6 bases, and 14 bases lay between the germline ends. The DNA for the CDR3 is TGTGCCAGCAGCCGAGGACTTTTGTTGGATACGCAGTATTTT. Translating gives CASSRGLLLDTQYF.

The chain uses TRBV28 and TRBJ1-2; D unclear. Germline CDR1 and CDR2: MDHEN and SYDVKM. The CDR3 covers 14 residues. Trimming took off 10 bases at V and 5 bases at J, with 20 bases between the two ends. The CDR3 DNA reads as TGTGCCACTGACGTGGAGGACTCCCAATATGGCTACACCTTC. This encodes CATDVEDSQYGYTF.

This clonotype was detected only a few times. This chain uses TRBV5-1 with TRBJ1-1; 7 bases align to TRBD1. Germline CDR1 reads SGHRS; CDR2 reads YFSETQ. V lost 7 bases and J lost 3; bases outside the gene matches: 9. This CDR3 contains 14 residues. Here the CDR3 DNA reads TGCGCCAGCGGAAGGGAGGGGGCCGACACTGAAGCTTTCTTT. It is translated as CASGREGADTEAFF. Together with reference TRBV5-1 and TRBJ1-1, the CDR3 gives the full variable domain: KAGVTQTPRYLIKTRGQQVTLSCSPISGHRSVSWYQQTPGQGLQFLFEYFSETQRNKGNFPGRFSGRQFSNSRSEMNVSTLELGDSALYLCASGREGADTEAFFGQGTRLTVV.

In its sample, this clonotype was seen a few times. This chain joins TRBV4-3 and TRBJ1-2; possible D gene TRBD1, 6 bases. Germline V gene data show CDR1 as LGHNA and CDR2 as YSLEER. CDR3 length: 16 amino acids. V shed 6 bases and J shed 4 bases, with 21 bases lying between them. CDR3 bases: TGCGCCAGCAGTCACTTTCCACAGACAGGACCCTATGGCTACACCTTC. Protein product: CASSHFPQTGPYGYTF.

V and J are TRBV20-1 and TRBJ1-5; unclear D gene. The CDR3 loop spans 15 amino acids. Germline loops: CDR1 DFQATT, CDR2 SNEGSKA (reference sequence). Trimming left V 1 base short and J 2 bases short, with 12 bases between. The CDR3 is CSARADLAGNQPQHF. Here the CDR3 DNA reads TGCAGTGCTAGAGCCGACCTAGCTGGCAATCAGCCCCAGCATTTT.

This CDR3 is CASSEAATGKPIPKLDTF. The CDR3, as DNA: TGTGCCAGCAGCGAAGCCGCGACAGGAAAACCCATCCCGAAGCTCGACACCTTC. The chain has TRBV7-2 and TRBJ1-2; D might be TRBD1 (6 bases). The CDR3 totals 18 residues. Germline assignment: CDR1 SGHTA and CDR2 FQGNSA. Trimming pared 5 bases from V and 12 bases from J, leaving 34 bases between.

This clonotype was counted only a few times. The V call is TRBV7-2, the J call TRBJ2-7; no reliable D call. Germline V CDR1 and CDR2: SGHTA, FQGNSA. The V end lost 3 bases, the J end lost 3 bases, and 12 bases lay between the germline ends. The CDR3 sequence is 14 residues long. The CDR3 loop is CASSLGLSNYEQYF. Here the CDR3 DNA reads TGTGCCAGCAGCTTGGGCCTCTCAAACTACGAGCAGTACTTC. Filled out from reference TRBV7-2 and TRBJ2-7, the complete variable domain reads GAGVSQSPSNKVTEKGKDVELRCDPISGHTALYWYRQSLGQGLEFLIYFQGNSAPDKSGLPSDRFSAERTGGSVSTLTIQRTQQEDSAVYLCASSLGLSNYEQYFGPGTRLTVT.